Listed here is a single T cell receptor beta chain. Its antigen is currently unknown. V dropped 1 base and J dropped 3 bases, with 7 bases sitting between them. This CDR3 is 13 amino acids long. CDR1 and CDR2 (germline): SGHNT, YENEEA. This entry is derived from a study of cytomegalovirus exposure and HLA in healthy donors. PCR was performed using 60 Vbeta and 13 Jbeta primers. Repertoires were generated with immunoSEQ multiplex PCR, while TCRdb's copy carries only in-frame clones and drops some. The sample includes about 160,000 clones. The study's findings and limits: A missense variant in DCLRE1C was later tied to TCR beta V- and J-gene trimming. Cytomegalovirus association was listed for approximately 150 TCR beta chains. An ancestry cluster, one associated with Asian ancestry, reportedly showed fewer N-insertions than the 666-donor mean in a later analysis.

Sequencing was done on a sample of PBMCs. This clonotype was sampled from an older woman in good health and CMV-seronegative. The chain recombines TRBV11-3 with TRBJ2-7; D is unclear. CDR3 region: CASSLGPLYEQYF. CDR3 sequence (DNA): TGTGCCAGCAGCTTAGGGCCGCTCTACGAGCAGTACTTC.